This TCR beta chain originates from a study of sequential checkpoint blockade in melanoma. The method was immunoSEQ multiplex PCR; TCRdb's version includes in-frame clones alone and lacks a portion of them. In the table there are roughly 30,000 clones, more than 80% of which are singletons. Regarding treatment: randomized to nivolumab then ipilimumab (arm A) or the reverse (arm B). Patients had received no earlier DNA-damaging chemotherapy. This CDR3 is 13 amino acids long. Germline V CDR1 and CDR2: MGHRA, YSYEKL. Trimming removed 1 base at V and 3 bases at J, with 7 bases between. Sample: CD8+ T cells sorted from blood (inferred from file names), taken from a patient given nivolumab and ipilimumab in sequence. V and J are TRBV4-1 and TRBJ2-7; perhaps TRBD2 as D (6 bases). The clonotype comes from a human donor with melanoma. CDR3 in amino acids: CASSQGAGYEQYF. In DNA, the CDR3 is TGCGCCAGCAGCCAAGGAGCGGGCTACGAGCAGTACTTC.